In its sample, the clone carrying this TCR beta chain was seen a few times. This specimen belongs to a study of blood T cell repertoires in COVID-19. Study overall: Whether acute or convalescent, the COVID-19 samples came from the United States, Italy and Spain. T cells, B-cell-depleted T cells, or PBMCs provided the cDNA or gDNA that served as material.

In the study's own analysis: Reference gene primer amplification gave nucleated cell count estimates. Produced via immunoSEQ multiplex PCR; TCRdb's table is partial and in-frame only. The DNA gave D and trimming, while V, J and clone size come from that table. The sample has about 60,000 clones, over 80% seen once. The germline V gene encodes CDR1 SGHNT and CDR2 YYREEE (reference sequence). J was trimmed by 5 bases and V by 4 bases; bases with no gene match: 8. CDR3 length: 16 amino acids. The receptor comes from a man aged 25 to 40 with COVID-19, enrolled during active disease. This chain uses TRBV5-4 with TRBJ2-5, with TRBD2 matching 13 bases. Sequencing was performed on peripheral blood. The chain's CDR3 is CASSVTSGRAGETQYF. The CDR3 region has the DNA TGTGCCAGCAGCGTCACTAGCGGGAGGGCAGGCGAGACCCAGTACTTC.